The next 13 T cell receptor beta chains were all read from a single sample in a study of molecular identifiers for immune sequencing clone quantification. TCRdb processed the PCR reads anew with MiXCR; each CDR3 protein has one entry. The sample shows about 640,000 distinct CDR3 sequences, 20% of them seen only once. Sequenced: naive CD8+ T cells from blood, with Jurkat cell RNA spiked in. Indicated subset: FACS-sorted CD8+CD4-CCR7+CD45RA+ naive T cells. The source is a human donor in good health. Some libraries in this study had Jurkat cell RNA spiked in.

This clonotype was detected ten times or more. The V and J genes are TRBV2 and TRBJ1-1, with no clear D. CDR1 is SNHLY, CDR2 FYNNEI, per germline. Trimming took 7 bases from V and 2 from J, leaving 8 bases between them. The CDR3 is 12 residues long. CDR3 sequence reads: CASKHFNTEAFF. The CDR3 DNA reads TGTGCCAGCAAACACTTTAACACTGAAGCTTTCTTT.

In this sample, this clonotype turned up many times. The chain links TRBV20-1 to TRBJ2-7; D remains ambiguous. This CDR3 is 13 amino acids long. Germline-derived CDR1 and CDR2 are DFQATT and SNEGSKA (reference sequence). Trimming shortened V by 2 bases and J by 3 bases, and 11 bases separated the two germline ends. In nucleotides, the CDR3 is TGCAGTGCTAGAAACGTGTTCGGCTACGAGCAGTACTTC. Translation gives CSARNVFGYEQYF.

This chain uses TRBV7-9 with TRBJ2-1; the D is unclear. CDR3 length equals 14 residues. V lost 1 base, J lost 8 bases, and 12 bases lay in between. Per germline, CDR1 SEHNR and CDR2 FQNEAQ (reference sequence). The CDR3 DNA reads TGTGCCAGCAGCTTAGTCGTGAGTGGGGATGAGCAGTTCTTC. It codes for CASSLVVSGDEQFF.

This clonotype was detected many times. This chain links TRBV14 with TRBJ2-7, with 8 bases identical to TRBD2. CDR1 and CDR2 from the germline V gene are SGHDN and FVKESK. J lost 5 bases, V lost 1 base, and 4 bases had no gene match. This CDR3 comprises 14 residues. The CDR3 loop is CASSQAGGPHEQYF. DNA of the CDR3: TGTGCCAGCAGCCAAGCGGGAGGGCCCCACGAGCAGTACTTC.

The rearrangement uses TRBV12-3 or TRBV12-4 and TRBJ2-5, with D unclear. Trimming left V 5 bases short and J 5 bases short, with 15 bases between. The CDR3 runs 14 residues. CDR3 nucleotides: TGTGCCAGCAGTGACCGGCCTGGTTGGGAGACCCAGTACTTC. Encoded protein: CASSDRPGWETQYF.

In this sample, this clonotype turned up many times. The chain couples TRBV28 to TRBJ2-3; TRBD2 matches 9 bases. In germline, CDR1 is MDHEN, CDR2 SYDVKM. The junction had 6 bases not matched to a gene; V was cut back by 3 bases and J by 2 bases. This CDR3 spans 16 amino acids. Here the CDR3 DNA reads TGTGCCAGCAGTTTGGGGGCTAGCGGGATCACAGATACGCAGTATTTT. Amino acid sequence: CASSLGASGITDTQYF.

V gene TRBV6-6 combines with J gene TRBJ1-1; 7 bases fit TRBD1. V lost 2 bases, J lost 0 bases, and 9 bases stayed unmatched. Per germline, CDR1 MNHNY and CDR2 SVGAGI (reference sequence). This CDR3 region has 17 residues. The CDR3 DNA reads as TGTGCCAGCAGTTACCCCGAACGGACAGGAGTGAACACTGAAGCTTTCTTT. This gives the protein CASSYPERTGVNTEAFF.

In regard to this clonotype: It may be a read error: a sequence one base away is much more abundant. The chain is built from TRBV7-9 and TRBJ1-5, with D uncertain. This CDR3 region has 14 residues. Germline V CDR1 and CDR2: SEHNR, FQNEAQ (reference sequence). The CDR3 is CASSLGEGNQPRHF. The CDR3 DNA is TGTGCCAGCAGCTTAGGTGAGGGCAATCAGCCCCGGCATTTT.

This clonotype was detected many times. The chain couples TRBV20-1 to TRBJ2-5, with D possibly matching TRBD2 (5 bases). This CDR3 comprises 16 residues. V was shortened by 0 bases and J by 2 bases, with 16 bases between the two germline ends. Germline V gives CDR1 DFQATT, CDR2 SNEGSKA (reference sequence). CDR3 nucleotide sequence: TGCAGTGCTAGAGATTCGGGGTCAGTAATGCAAGAGACCCAGTACTTC. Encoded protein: CSARDSGSVMQETQYF.

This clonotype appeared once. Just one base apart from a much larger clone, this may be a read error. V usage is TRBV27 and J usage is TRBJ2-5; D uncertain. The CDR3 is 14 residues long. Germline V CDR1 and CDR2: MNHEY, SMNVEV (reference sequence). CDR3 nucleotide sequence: TGTGCCAGCGGTTTCCAGCCCTCGGTTGAGACCCAGTACTTC. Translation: CASGFQPSVETQYF.

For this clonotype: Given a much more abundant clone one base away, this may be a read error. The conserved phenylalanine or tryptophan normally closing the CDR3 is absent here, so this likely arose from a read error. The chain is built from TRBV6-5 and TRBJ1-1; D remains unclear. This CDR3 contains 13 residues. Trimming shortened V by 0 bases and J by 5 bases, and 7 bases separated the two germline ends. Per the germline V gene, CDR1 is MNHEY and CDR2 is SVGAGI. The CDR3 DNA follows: TGTGCCAGCAGTTACTCCAGCTTGACTGAAGCTTTCCTT. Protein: CASSYSSLTEAFL.

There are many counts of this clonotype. The CDR3 nucleotides read TGCAGTGCTAGAGACCCCCGGGACAGGGGGATGTGGACTAATGAAAAACTGTTTTTT. Its translation: CSARDPRDRGMWTNEKLFF. The chain employs TRBV20-1 and TRBJ1-4; 11 bases fit TRBD1. V shed 0 bases and J 2 bases; nucleotides not matched to a gene: 11. This CDR3 region has 19 residues. Germline V gene data show CDR1 as DFQATT and CDR2 as SNEGSKA (reference sequence).

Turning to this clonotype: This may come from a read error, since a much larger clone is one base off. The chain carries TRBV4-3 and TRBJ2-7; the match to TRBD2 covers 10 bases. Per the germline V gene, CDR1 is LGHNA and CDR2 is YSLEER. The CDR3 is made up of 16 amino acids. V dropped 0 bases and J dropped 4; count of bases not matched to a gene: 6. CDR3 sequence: CASSQDGPAGGYEQYF. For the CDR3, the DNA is TGCGCCAGCAGCCAAGATGGTCCAGCGGGAGGGTACGAGCAGTACTTC.